This entry lists 19 T cell receptor beta chains sequenced from one sample in a study of T cell repertoires in cytomegalovirus infection. TCRdb passed the reads through MiXCR, listing each CDR3 protein once. The sample carries hundreds of thousands of distinct CDR3 sequences, about 30% recorded once. These TCRs are of unknown antigen specificity. Sequencing used cultured PBMCs, obtained from culture after CMV antigen stimulation. These receptors came from a human donor in good health (CMV status not recorded). Some clones in this sample may be carry-over from other donors' samples.

The rearrangement uses TRBV6-1 and TRBJ2-7; 11 bases are shared with TRBD2. Germline-derived CDR1 and CDR2 are MNHNS and SASEGT. The ends lost 2 bases at V and 9 bases at J; junction bases unmatched: 6. CDR3 length equals 14 residues. CDR3 coding DNA: TGTGCCAGCAGTGAAACTAGCGGGAGTAACGGGCAGTACTTC. Protein: CASSETSGSNGQYF.

The sample holds a few counts of this clonotype. This chain connects TRBV7-8 to TRBJ2-5; tentatively, D is TRBD2 (5 bases). The CDR3 covers 14 residues. CDR1 is SGHVS, CDR2 FQNEAQ, per germline. V was pared by 3 bases and J by 4 bases, with 12 bases between. The CDR3 region has the DNA TGTGCCAGCAGCTTCCGCGGGCCGGGAGAGACCCAGTACTTC. As protein: CASSFRGPGETQYF.

The V and J genes are TRBV6-4 and TRBJ2-7; D might be TRBD1 or TRBD2, each matching 5 bases. The germline gives CDR1 MRHNA, CDR2 SNTAGT. This CDR3 region has 10 residues. This CDR3 reads CAGVGHEQYF. The CDR3 DNA reads TGTGCGGGAGTGGGGCACGAGCAGTACTTC.

J is TRBJ2-5 and V is TRBV4-1; 9 nucleotides match TRBD2. The V gene's germline CDR1 is MGHRA and CDR2 YSYEKL. V was pared by 0 bases and J by 5 bases, with 13 bases of the junction left unmatched. The CDR3 runs to 18 residues. The CDR3 nucleotides read TGCGCCAGCAGCCAAGAAATGGTCCTAGCGGGAAACGGTGAGACCCAGTACTTC. As protein: CASSQEMVLAGNGETQYF.

The chain links TRBV6-6 to TRBJ1-2; D might be TRBD1 (6 bases). There are 14 residues in the CDR3. Trimming shortened V by 2 bases and J by 2 bases, and 9 bases separated the two germline ends. Germline assignment: CDR1 MNHNY and CDR2 SVGAGI (reference sequence). DNA of the CDR3: TGTGCCAGCAGTTACCGACAGGTGAACTATGGCTACACCTTC. Encoded protein: CASSYRQVNYGYTF.

The J gene is TRBJ1-1, the V gene TRBV7-9; 8 bases line up with TRBD1. The junction had 3 bases not matched to a gene; V was cut back by 2 bases and J by 4 bases. Germline V gene data show CDR1 as SEHNR and CDR2 as FQNEAQ (reference sequence). The CDR3 is 14 amino acids. Here the CDR3 reads CASSLTDRATEAFF. As DNA, the CDR3 is TGTGCCAGCAGCTTAACGGACAGGGCCACTGAAGCTTTCTTT.

This clonotype was counted at least ten times. The rearrangement links TRBV7-2 to TRBJ1-6; unclear D gene. V lost 2 bases and J lost 7, with 12 bases in between. This CDR3 spans 15 amino acids. Germline CDR1 SGHTA, CDR2 FQGNSA. The CDR3 DNA reads TGTGCCAGCAGCTTAAGGTCAGGACGGAATTCACCCCTCCACTTT. It codes for CASSLRSGRNSPLHF.

The V gene is TRBV20-1, the J gene TRBJ2-5, with D perhaps given as TRBD1 or TRBD2 (7 bases each). From germline, CDR1 is DFQATT and CDR2 SNEGSKA (reference sequence). V gave up 3 bases and J gave up 3 bases, with 11 bases separating them. The CDR3 length is 13 residues. The CDR3 loop reads CSASQGGEETQYF. CDR3 nucleotides: TGCAGTGCTAGCCAGGGGGGGGAAGAGACCCAGTACTTC.

The chain is built from TRBV7-9 and TRBJ2-1; 15 bases fit TRBD2. J gave up 8 bases and V 5 bases, and 7 bases lay outside the gene matches. The CDR3 totals 16 residues. Germline CDR1 reads SEHNR; CDR2 reads FQNEAQ (reference sequence). The CDR3 protein is CASSHTRTSGRDEQFF. CDR3 in DNA: TGTGCCAGCAGCCACACTCGGACTAGCGGGAGGGATGAGCAGTTCTTC.

J is TRBJ2-3 and V is TRBV27, with 9 bases aligning to TRBD2. This CDR3 has 15 residues. Trimming cost V 5 bases and J 5 bases; bases outside gene matches: 8. Germline values: CDR1 MNHEY, CDR2 SMNVEV (reference sequence). This chain's CDR3 is CASSPRTSAGDTQYF. The CDR3 DNA reads TGTGCCAGCAGTCCCAGGACTAGCGCGGGAGATACGCAGTATTTT.

The table lists this clonotype with many counts. V and J are TRBV7-2 and TRBJ2-7, with a weak D call TRBD1 (6 bases). The CDR3 has 16 amino acids. Germline assignment: CDR1 SGHTA and CDR2 FQGNSA. Trimming took off 5 bases at V and 3 bases at J, with 20 bases between the two ends. The chain's CDR3 is CASSPTINRVNYEQYF. The CDR3 DNA sequence: TGTGCCAGCAGCCCGACGATCAACAGGGTGAACTACGAGCAGTACTTC.

This chain links TRBV6-1 with TRBJ2-1; 15 nucleotides align to TRBD2. Germline loops: CDR1 MNHNS, CDR2 SASEGT. Trimming took 7 bases from V and 0 from J; bases not matched to a gene: 16. This CDR3 has 21 amino acids. CDR3 nucleotide sequence: TGTGCCAGCAATTGGCCCGGACGTGGGACTAGCGGGAGGAGCTCCTACAATGAGCAGTTCTTC. This translates into CASNWPGRGTSGRSSYNEQFF.

The table lists this clonotype with many counts. This sequence joins TRBV7-2 and TRBJ1-5; TRBD1 matches at 10 bases. Trimming removed 4 bases from V and 6 bases from J; junction bases left unmatched: 3. Germline lookup yields CDR1 SGHTA and CDR2 FQGNSA. The CDR3 has 14 residues. The CDR3 DNA reads TGTGCCAGCAGCTACGGACAGGGGGGTCAGCCCCAGCATTTT. This sequence encodes CASSYGQGGQPQHF.

This clonotype was counted many times. The chain uses TRBV12-3 or TRBV12-4 and TRBJ2-7; 7 positions match TRBD2. CDR3 length: 14 residues. The V segment lost 0 bases and the J segment 3 bases; nucleotides outside the gene matches: 2. CDR3 DNA: TGTGCCAGCAGTTTAGCGGGAGGGGTCTACGAGCAGTACTTC. Its protein is CASSLAGGVYEQYF.

With regard to this clonotype: This may stem from a read error, because a much larger clone lies one nucleotide away. The conserved phenylalanine or tryptophan is not found at the CDR3 terminus, so this likely reflects a read error. The rearrangement links TRBV7-2 to TRBJ2-7, with a tentative D call TRBD2 (6 bases). CDR1 and CDR2 (germline): SGHTA, FQGNSA. V gave up 3 bases and J gave up 2 bases, with 11 bases separating them. The CDR3 spans 14 residues. The CDR3 reads CASSLRLETYEQYL. Here the CDR3 DNA reads TGTGCCAGCAGCTTGAGACTAGAGACCTACGAGCAGTACCTC.

Many counts were recorded for this clonotype. The chain uses TRBV7-2 and TRBJ1-2; D is ambiguous. V was cut by 3 bases and J by 5 bases, with 10 bases left in between. This CDR3 is 13 amino acids long. Germline lookup yields CDR1 SGHTA and CDR2 FQGNSA. This CDR3 is CASSFLTSYGYTF. In DNA form, the CDR3 reads TGTGCCAGCAGCTTCCTAACTTCTTATGGCTACACCTTC.

This clonotype occurred a few times. The chain joins TRBV7-9 to TRBJ1-1; D call uncertain. Trimming shortened V by 2 bases and J by 7 bases, and 14 bases separated the two germline ends. The CDR3 is made up of 14 amino acids. The V gene's germline CDR1 is SEHNR and CDR2 FQNEAQ (reference sequence). The CDR3 loop is CASSLSSTGGEAFF. CDR3 in DNA: TGTGCCAGCAGCTTATCCTCGACCGGAGGTGAAGCTTTCTTT.

This clonotype has a handful of counts. CDR3 loop: CASQAGGRETQYF. In nucleotides, the CDR3 is TGTGCCAGCCAAGCGGGGGGACGAGAGACCCAGTACTTC. The chain employs TRBV2 and TRBJ2-5, with 9 bases aligning to TRBD2. Unmatched junction bases numbered 5, after V lost 8 bases and J lost 4 bases. The CDR3 is 13 amino acids. Germline CDR1 reads SNHLY; CDR2 reads FYNNEI.

This clonotype was detected only once. This chain connects TRBV2 to TRBJ2-1, with 10 bases fitting TRBD2. CDR3 size: 18 residues. V shed 3 bases and J 8 bases; nucleotides not matched to a gene: 16. Germline CDR1 and CDR2: SNHLY and FYNNEI. The CDR3 DNA reads as TGTGCCAGCAGTGACCAGTCGACCTCTAGCGGGAGTAGATATGAGCAGTTCTTC. Amino acid sequence: CASSDQSTSSGSRYEQFF.